This T cell receptor beta chain was sequenced for a study of OX40 agonist ivuxolimab in advanced cancers. The wider study: Patients took ivuxolimab, an agonistic anti-OX40 (CD134) antibody. The study's findings and limits: Clonal expansion was seen in CD4+ and CD8+ blood T cells by week 6 at 0.1 to 3.0 mg/kg.

As to this clone: Its antigen is as yet unknown.

Some clones are missing from TCRdb's copy, which holds only in-frame ones; the method was immunoSEQ multiplex PCR. The sample yields about 94,000 clones, about nine tenths seen once. It was autoimmune disease history or systemic immunosuppression that excluded patients. This TCR was recovered from an adult with an advanced solid tumor such as melanoma, head and neck, liver or kidney cancer. The sequences come from CD4+ or CD8+ T cells sorted from blood, collected in a trial of the OX40 agonist ivuxolimab.

CDR3 nucleotide sequence: TGTGCCAGCAGTTCTGAAGGACTTTCGAATCAGCCCCAGCATTTT. The encoded protein is CASSSEGLSNQPQHF. V is TRBV6-5 and J is TRBJ1-5; D is uncertain. Trimming removed 4 bases at V and 4 bases at J, with 14 bases between. Germline-derived CDR1 and CDR2 are MNHEY and SVGAGI. This CDR3 has 15 residues.